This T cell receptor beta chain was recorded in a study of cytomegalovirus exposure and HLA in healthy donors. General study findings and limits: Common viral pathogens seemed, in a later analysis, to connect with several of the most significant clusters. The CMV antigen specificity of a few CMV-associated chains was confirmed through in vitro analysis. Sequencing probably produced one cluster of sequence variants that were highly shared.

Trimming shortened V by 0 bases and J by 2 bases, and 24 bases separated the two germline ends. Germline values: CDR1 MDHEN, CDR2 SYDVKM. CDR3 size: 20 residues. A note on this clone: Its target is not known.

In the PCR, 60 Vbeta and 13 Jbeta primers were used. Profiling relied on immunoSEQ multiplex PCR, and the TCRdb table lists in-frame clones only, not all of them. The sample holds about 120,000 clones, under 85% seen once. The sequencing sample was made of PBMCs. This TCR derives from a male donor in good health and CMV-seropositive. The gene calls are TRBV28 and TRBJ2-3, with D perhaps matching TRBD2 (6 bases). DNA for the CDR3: TGTGCCAGCAGTTTATGGGGGACTGTGGGTCCGGAGGAGAACACAGATACGCAGTATTTT. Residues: CASSLWGTVGPEENTDTQYF.